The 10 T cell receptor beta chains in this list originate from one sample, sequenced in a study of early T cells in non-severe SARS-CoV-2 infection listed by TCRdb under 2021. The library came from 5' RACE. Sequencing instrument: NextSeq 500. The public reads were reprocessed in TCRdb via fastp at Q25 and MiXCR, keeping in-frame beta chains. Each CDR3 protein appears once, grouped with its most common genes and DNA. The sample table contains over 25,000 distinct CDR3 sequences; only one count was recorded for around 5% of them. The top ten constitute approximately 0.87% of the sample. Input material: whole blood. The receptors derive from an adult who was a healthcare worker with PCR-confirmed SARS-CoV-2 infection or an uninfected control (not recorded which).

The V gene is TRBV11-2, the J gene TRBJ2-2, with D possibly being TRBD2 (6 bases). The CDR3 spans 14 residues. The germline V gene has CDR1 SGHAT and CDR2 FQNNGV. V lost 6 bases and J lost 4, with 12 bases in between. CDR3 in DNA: TGTGCCAGCAGGGCGGGGCTGACCACCGGGGAGCTGTTTTTT. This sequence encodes CASRAGLTTGELFF.

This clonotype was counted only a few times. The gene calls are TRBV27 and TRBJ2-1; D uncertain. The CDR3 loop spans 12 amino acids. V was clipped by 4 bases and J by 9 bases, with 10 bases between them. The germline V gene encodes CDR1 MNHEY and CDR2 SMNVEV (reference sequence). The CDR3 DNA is TGTGCCAGCAGTTCCATTGTGGGTGAGCAGTTCTTC. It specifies CASSSIVGEQFF.

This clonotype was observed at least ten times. The DNA for the CDR3 is TGTGCCATCAGTGCAGCCGGGACAGGCACAGATACGCAGTATTTT. This gives the protein CAISAAGTGTDTQYF. The V gene is TRBV10-3, the J gene TRBJ2-3; 7 bases map to TRBD1. Germline V lookup: CDR1 ENHRY, CDR2 SYGVKD. The CDR3 sequence is 15 residues long. J lost 1 base, V lost 4 bases, and 5 bases had no gene match.

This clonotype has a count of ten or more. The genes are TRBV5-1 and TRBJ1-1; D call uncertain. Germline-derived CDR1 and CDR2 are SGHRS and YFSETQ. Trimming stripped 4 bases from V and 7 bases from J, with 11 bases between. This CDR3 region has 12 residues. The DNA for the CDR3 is TGCGCCAGCAGCAGCTCATTTGATGAAGCTTTCTTT. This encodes CASSSSFDEAFF.

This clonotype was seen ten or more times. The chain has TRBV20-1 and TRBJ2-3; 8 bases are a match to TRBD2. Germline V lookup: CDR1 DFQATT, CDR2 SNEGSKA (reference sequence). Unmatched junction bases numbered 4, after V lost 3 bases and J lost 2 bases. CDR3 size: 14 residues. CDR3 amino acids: CSASSRGATDTQYF. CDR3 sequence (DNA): TGCAGTGCTAGTTCGCGGGGGGCCACAGATACGCAGTATTTT.

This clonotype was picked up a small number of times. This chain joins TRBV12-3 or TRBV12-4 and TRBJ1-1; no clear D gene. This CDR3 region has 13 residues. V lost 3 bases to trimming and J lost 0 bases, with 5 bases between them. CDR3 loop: CASSFGMNTEAFF. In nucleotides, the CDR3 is TGTGCCAGCAGTTTTGGGATGAACACTGAAGCTTTCTTT.

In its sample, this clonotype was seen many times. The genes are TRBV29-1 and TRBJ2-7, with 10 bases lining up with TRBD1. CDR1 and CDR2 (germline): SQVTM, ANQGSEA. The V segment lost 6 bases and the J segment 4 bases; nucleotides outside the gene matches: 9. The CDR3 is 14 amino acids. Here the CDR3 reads CSVGPGTGDYEQYF. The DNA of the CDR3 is TGCAGCGTCGGACCCGGGACAGGGGATTACGAGCAGTACTTC.

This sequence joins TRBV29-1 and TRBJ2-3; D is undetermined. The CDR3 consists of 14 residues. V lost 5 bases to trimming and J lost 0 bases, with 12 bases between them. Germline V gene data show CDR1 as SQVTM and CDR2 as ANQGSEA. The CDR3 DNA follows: TGCAGCGTTCTCAGGAAAACTAGCACAGATACGCAGTATTTT. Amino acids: CSVLRKTSTDTQYF.

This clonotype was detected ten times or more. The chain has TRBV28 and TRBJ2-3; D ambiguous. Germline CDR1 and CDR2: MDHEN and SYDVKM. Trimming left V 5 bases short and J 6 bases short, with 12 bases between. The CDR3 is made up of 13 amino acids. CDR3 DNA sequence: TGTGCCAGCAGTCCTAGTTCCCCCGATACGCAGTATTTT. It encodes CASSPSSPDTQYF.

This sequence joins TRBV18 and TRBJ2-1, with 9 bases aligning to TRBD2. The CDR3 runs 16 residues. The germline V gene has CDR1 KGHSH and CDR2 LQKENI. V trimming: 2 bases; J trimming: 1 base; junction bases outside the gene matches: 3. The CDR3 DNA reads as TGTGCCAGCTCACCAATGGCGGGAGGGTCCTACAATGAGCAGTTCTTC. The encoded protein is CASSPMAGGSYNEQFF.